This section outlines one T cell receptor beta chain sequence together with its context. This clonotype was seen at least ten times. The antigen it recognizes is unknown. Base quality data are lacking; no much larger clone is found one base away. This entry comes from a study of T-cell reconstitution after alpha-beta-depleted transplantation in children (dated by TCRdb to the mid-2010s). Background for the entire study: Using TCR repertoire profiling, the study quantitatively followed how T-cell immune reconstitution unfolded in children after TCRalphabeta/CD19-depleted allogeneic hematopoietic cell transplantation.

The method was PCR. Sequencing relied on an Illumina HiSeq 2500. TCR library preparation used molecular barcoding, with unique molecular identifiers applied to normalize quantification of the TCRbeta repertoire. The public reads were reanalyzed by TCRdb: fastp trimming at Q25, MiXCR alignment, in-frame beta chains only. Every distinct CDR3 protein forms one entry, paired with its most common genes and DNA. This sample gives 150,000 to 200,000 distinct CDR3 sequences in total; more than 14% of them show up just once. Of the sample, over 10% is held by the ten largest clones. The CDR3 has 17 amino acids, counting the end cysteine and phenylalanine. CDR3 DNA is the only sequence kept; it has 51 bases, read in frame from the first base. Trimming accounts for 0 bases at V and 1 base at J, while the number of junction bases matched to no gene is 8. CDR1 and CDR2 are drawn from the germline V gene (reference sequence): DFQATT, SNEGSKA.

This specimen was PBMCs from the stem cell graft donor, taken from the stem cell graft. The chain links TRBV20-1 with TRBJ2-1, with 8 bases in between that match TRBD1. The receptor was derived from a human donor who donated a stem cell graft to a child with acute lymphoblastic leukemia. The nucleotide sequence is given as TGCAGTGCTAGAGATCATTCGGGACAGGAATCCTACAATGAGCAGTTCTTC. It codes for CSARDHSGQESYNEQFF.